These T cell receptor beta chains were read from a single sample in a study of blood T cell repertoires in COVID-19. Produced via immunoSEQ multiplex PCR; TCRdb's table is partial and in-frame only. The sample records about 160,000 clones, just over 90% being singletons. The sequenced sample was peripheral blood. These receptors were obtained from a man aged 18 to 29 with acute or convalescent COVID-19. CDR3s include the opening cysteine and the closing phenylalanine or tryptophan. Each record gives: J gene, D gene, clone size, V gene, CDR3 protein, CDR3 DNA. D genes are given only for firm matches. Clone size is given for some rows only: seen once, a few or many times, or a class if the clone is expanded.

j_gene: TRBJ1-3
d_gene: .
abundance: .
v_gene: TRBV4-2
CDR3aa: CASSRLESGNTIYF
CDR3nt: TGTGCCAGCAGCCGTCTAGAGTCTGGAAACACCATATATTTT

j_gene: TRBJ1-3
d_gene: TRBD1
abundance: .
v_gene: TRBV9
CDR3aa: CASSARQGSGSGNTIYF
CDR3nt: TGTGCCAGCAGCGCTCGACAGGGTTCCGGTTCTGGAAACACCATATATTTT

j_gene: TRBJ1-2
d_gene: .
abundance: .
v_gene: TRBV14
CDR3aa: CASSQDPGNYGYTF
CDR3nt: TGTGCCAGCAGCCAAGATCCGGGTAACTATGGCTACACCTTC

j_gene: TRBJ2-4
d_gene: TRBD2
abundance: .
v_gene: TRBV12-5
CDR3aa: CSSGFDKNIQYF
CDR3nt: TGCTCTAGCGGGTTTGACAAAAACATTCAGTACTTC

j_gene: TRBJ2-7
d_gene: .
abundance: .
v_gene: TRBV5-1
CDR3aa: CASSTQHSSYEQYF
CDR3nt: TGCGCCAGCAGCACCCAGCACAGCTCCTACGAGCAGTACTTC

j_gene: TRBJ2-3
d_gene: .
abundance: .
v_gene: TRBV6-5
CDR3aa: CASTRTSSTDTQYF
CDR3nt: TGTGCCAGCACCAGGACATCTAGCACAGATACGCAGTATTTT

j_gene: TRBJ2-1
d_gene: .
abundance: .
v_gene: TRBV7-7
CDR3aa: CASSLAQGIHEQFF
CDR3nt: TGTGCCAGCAGCTTAGCACAGGGAATCCATGAGCAGTTCTTC

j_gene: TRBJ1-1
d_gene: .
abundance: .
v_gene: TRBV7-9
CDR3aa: CASSPGQFMNTEAFF
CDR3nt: TGTGCCAGCAGCCCCGGACAGTTCATGAACACTGAAGCTTTCTTT

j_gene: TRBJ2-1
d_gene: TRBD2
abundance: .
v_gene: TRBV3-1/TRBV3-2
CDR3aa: CASSQGLAGGYNEQFF
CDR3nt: TGTGCCAGCAGCCAAGGACTAGCGGGGGGTTACAATGAGCAGTTCTTC

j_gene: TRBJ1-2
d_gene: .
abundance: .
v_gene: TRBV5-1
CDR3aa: CASSSTKAGDGYTF
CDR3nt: TGCGCCAGCAGCTCGACGAAGGCCGGGGATGGCTACACCTTC

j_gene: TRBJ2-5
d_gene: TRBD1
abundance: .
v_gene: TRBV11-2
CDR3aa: CASSSTGGETQYF
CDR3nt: TGTGCCAGCAGCTCGACAGGGGGAGAGACCCAGTACTTC

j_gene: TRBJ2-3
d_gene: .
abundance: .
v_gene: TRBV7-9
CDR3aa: CASSQDRGRTDTQYF
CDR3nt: TGTGCCAGCAGCCAAGACAGAGGACGCACAGATACGCAGTATTTT

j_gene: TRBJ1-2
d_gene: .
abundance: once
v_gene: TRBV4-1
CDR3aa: CASSQHRNGGTYGYTF
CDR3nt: TGCGCCAGCAGCCAACACAGGAACGGGGGGACCTATGGCTACACCTTC

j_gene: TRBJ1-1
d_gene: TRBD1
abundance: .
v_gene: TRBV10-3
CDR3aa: CAISEGPTGVYKAFF
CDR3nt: TGTGCCATCAGTGAGGGGCCGACAGGGGTTTACAAAGCTTTCTTT